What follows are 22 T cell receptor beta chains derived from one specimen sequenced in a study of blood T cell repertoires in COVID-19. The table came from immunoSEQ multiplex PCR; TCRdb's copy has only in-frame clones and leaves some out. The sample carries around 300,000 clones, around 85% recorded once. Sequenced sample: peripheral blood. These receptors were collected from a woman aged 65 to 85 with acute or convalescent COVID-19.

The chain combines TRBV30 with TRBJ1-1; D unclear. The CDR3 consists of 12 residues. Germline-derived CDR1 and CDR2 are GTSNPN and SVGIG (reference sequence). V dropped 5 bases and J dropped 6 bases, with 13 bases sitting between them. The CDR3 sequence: CAWDVGEAEAFF. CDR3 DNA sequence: TGTGCCTGGGATGTCGGGGAGGCTGAAGCTTTCTTT.

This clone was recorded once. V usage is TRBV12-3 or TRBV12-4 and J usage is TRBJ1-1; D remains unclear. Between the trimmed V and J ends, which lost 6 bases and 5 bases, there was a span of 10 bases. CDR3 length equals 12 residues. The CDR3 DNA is TGTGCCAGCAGCTTGACATGGACTGAAGCTTTCTTT. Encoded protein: CASSLTWTEAFF.

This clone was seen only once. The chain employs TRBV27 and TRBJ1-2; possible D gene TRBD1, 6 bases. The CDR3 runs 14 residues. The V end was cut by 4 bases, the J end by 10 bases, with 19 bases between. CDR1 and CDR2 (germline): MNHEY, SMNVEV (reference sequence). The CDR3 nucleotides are TGTGCCAGCAGTTCGCCGGGCCTGGGACACCACTACACCTTC. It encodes CASSSPGLGHHYTF.

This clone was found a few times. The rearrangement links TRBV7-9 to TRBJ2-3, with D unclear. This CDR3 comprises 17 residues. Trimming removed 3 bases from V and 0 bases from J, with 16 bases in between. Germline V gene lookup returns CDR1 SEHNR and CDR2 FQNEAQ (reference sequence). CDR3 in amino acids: CASSFSLLPSSTDTQYF. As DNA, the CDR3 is TGTGCCAGCAGCTTTAGTCTCCTCCCTTCTAGCACAGATACGCAGTATTTT. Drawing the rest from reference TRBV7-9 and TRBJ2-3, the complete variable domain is DTGVSQNPRHKITKRGQNVTFRCDPISEHNRLYWYRQTLGQGPEFLTYFQNEAQLEKSRLLSDRFSAERPKGSFSTLEIQRTEQGDSAMYLCASSFSLLPSSTDTQYFGPGTRLTVL.

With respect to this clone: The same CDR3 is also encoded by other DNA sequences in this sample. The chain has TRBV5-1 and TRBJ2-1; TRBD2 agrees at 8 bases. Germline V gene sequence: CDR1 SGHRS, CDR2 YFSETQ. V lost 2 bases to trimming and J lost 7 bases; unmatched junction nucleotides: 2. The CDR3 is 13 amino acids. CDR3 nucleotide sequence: TGCGCCAGCAGCTTTAGCGGGGATAATGAGCAGTTCTTC. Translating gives CASSFSGDNEQFF.

The CDR3 here is CATSRETLAGGPDTQYF. CDR3 in DNA: TGTGCCACCAGCAGAGAAACTTTAGCGGGGGGCCCAGATACGCAGTATTTT. This chain links TRBV15 with TRBJ2-3; 10 bases fit TRBD2. V lost 0 bases to trimming and J lost 4 bases; unmatched junction nucleotides: 7. There are 17 residues in the CDR3. In germline, CDR1 is LNHNV, CDR2 YYDKDF (reference sequence).

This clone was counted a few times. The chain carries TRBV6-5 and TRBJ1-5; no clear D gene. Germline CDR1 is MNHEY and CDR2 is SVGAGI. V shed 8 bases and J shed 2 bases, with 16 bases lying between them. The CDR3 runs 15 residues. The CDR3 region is CASVVEIRGNQPQHF. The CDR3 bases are TGTGCCAGCGTGGTTGAGATACGGGGCAATCAGCCCCAGCATTTT.

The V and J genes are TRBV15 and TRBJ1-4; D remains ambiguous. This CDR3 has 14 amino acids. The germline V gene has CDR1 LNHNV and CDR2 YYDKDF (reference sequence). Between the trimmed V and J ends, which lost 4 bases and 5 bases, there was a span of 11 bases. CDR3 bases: TGTGCCACCAGCATGCGGGCCCCGAATGAAAAACTGTTTTTT. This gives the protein CATSMRAPNEKLFF.

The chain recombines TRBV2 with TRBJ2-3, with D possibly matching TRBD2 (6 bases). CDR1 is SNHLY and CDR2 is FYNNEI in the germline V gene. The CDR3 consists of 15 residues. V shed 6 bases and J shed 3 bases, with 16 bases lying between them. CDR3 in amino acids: CASRETRIGTDTQYF. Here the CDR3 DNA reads TGTGCCAGCAGGGAGACTAGAATTGGGACAGATACGCAGTATTTT.

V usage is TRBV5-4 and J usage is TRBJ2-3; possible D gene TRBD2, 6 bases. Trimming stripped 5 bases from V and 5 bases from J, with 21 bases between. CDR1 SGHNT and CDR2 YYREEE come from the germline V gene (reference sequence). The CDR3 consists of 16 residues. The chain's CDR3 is CASSGEASGSRDTQYF. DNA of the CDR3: TGTGCCAGCAGTGGCGAAGCGAGCGGGTCTCGAGATACGCAGTATTTT.

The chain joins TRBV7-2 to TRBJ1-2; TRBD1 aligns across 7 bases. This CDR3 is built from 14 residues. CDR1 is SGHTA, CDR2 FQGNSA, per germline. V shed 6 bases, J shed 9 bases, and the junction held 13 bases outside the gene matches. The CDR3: CASRPQTGAVSYTF. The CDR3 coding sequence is TGTGCCAGCAGGCCTCAAACAGGGGCCGTCAGCTACACCTTC.

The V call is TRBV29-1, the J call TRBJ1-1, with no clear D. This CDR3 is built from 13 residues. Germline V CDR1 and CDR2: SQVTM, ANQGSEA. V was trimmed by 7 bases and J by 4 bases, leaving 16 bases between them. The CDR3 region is CSEPEEEVTEAFF. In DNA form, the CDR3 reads TGCAGCGAGCCAGAGGAGGAGGTCACTGAAGCTTTCTTT.

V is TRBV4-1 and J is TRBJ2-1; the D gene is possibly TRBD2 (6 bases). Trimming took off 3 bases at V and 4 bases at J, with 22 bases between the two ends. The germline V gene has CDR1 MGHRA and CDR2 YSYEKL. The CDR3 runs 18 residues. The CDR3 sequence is CASSQGGYNQPAYNEQFF. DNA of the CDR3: TGCGCCAGCAGCCAGGGAGGTTACAATCAGCCAGCATACAATGAGCAGTTCTTC.

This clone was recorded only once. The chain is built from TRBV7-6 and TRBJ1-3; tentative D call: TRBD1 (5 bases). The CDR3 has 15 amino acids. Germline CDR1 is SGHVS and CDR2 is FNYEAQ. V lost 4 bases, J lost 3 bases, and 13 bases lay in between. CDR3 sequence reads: CASSSGGAGGNTIYF. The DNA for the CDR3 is TGTGCCAGCAGCTCCGGAGGGGCCGGTGGAAACACCATATATTTT.

The CDR3 reads CASSLAAGRNEQFF. The CDR3 nucleotides read TGCGCCAGCAGCTTGGCGGCGGGAAGGAATGAGCAGTTCTTC. The V gene is TRBV5-1, the J gene TRBJ2-1; a weak D match, TRBD2 (6 bases). This CDR3 contains 14 residues. Germline lookup yields CDR1 SGHRS and CDR2 YFSETQ. V lost 0 bases, J lost 7 bases, and 11 bases lay in between.

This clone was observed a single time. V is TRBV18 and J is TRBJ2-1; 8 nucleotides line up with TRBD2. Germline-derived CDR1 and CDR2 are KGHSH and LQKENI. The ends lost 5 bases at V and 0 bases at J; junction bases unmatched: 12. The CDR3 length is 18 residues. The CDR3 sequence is CASSGWLAGASSYNEQFF. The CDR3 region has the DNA TGTGCCAGCTCAGGCTGGCTAGCGGGTGCGAGCTCCTACAATGAGCAGTTCTTC.

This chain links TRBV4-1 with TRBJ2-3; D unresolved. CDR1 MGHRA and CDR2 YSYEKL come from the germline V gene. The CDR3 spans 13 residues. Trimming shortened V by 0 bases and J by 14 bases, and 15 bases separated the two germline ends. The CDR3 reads CASSQDLARFLYF. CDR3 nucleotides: TGCGCCAGCAGCCAAGATTTAGCAAGATTTCTGTATTTT.

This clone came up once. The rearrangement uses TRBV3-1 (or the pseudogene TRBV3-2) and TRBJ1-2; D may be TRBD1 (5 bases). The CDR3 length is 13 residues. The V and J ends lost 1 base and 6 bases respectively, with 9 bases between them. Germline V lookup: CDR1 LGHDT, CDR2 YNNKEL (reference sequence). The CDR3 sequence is CASSQVGGNGYTF. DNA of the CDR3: TGTGCCAGCAGCCAAGTCGGGGGAAATGGCTACACCTTC.

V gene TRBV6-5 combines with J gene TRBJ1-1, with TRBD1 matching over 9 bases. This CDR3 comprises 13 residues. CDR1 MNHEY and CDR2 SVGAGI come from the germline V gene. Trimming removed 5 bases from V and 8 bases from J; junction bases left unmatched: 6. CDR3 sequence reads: CASSRDRVREAFF. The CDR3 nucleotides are TGTGCCAGCAGTAGGGACAGGGTAAGAGAAGCTTTCTTT.

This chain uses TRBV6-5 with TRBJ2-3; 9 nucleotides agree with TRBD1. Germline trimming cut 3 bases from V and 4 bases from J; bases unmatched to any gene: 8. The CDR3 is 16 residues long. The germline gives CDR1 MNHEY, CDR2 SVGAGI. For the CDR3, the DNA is TGTGCCAGCAGTTATCTCGGGACAGGGACGCCAGATACGCAGTATTTT. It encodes CASSYLGTGTPDTQYF.

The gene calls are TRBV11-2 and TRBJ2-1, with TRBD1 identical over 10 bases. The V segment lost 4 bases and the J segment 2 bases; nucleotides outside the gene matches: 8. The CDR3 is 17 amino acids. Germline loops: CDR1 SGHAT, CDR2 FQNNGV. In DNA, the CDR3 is TGTGCCAGCAGCTACACCGGGACAGGGGTTACCTACAATGAGCAGTTCTTC. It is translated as CASSYTGTGVTYNEQFF.

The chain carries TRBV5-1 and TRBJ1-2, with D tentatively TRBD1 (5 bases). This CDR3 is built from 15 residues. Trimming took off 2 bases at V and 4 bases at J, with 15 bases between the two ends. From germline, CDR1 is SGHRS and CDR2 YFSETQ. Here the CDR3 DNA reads TGCGCCAGCAGCTTCCGGCCCGACAGAAGCTATGGCTACACCTTC. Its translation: CASSFRPDRSYGYTF. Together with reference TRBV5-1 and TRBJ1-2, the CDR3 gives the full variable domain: KAGVTQTPRYLIKTRGQQVTLSCSPISGHRSVSWYQQTPGQGLQFLFEYFSETQRNKGNFPGRFSGRQFSNSRSEMNVSTLELGDSALYLCASSFRPDRSYGYTFGSGTRLTVV.